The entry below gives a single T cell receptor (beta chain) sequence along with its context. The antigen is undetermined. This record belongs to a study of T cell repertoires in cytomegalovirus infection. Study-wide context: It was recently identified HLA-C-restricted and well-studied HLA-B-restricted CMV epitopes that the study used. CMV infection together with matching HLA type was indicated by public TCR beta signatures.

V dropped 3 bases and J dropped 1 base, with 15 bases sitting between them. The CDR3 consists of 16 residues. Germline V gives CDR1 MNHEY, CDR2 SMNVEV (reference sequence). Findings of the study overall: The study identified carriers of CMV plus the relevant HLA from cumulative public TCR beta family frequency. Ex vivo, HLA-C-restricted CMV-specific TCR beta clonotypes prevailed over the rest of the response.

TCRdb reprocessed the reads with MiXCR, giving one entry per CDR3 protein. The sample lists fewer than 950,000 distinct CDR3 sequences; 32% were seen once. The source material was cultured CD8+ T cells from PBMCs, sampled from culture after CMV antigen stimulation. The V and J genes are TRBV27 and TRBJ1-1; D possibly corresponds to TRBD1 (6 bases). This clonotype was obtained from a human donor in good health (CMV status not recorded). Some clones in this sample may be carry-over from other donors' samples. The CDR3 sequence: CASSLLQGGTNTEAFF. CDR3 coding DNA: TGTGCCAGCAGTTTGTTACAGGGAGGGACGAACACTGAAGCTTTCTTT.